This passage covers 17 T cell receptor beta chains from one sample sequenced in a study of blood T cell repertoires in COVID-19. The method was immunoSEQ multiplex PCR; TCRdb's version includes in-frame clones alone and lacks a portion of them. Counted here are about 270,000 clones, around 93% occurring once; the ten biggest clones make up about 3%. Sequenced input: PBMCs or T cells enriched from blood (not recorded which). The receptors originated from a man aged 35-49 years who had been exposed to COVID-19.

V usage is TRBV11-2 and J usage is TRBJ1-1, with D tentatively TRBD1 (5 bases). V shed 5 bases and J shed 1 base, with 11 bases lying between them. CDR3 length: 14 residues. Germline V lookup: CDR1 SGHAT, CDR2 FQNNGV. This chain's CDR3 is CASSRMGGNTEAFF. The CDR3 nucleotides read TGTGCCAGCAGCCGCATGGGGGGGAACACTGAAGCTTTCTTT.

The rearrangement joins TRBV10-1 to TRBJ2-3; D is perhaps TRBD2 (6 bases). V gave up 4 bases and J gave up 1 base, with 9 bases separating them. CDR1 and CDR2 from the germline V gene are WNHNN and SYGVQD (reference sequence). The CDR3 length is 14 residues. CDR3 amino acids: CASSGGGGTDTQYF. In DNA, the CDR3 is TGCGCCAGCAGTGGGGGAGGTGGCACAGATACGCAGTATTTT.

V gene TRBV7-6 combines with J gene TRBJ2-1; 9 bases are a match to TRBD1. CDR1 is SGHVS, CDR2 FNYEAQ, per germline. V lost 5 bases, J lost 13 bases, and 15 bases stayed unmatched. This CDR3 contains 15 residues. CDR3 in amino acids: CASSLIDRTGDSQFF. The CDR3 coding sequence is TGTGCCAGCAGCCTAATCGATAGGACAGGGGATTCCCAGTTCTTC. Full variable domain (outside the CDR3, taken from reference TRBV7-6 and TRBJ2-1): GAGVSQSPRYKVTKRGQDVALRCDPISGHVSLYWYRQALGQGPEFLTYFNYEAQQDKSGLPNDRFSAERPEGSISTLTIQRTEQRDSAMYRCASSLIDRTGDSQFFGPGTRLTVL.

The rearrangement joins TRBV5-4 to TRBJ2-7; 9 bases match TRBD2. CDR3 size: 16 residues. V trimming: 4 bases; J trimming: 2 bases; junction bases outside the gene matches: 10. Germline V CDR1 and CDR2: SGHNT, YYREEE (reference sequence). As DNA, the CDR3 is TGTGCCAGCAGCCCGTGGGCTAGCGGGACGACCTACGAGCAGTACTTC. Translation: CASSPWASGTTYEQYF.

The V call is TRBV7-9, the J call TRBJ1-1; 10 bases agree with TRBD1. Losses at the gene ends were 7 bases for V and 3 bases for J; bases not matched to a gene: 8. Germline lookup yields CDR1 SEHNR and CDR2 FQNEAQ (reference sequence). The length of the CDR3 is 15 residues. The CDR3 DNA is TGTGCCAGCACAAAGACAGGGGGCGTCGACACTGAAGCTTTCTTT. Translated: CASTKTGGVDTEAFF. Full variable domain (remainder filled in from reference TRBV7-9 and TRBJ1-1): DTGVSQNPRHKITKRGQNVTFRCDPISEHNRLYWYRQTLGQGPEFLTYFQNEAQLEKSRLLSDRFSAERPKGSFSTLEIQRTEQGDSAMYLCASTKTGGVDTEAFFGQGTRLTVV.

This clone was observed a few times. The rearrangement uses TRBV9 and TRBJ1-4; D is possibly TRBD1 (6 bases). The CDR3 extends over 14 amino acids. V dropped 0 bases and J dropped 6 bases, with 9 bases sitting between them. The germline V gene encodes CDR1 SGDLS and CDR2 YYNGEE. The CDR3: CASSVAGVDEKLFF. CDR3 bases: TGTGCCAGCAGCGTAGCAGGGGTGGATGAAAAACTGTTTTTT.

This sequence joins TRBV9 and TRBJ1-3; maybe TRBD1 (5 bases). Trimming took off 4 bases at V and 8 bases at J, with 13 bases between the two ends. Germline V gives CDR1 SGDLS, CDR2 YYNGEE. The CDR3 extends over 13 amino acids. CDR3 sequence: CASSRGGSDTIYF. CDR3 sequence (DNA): TGTGCCAGCAGCAGGGGTGGGTCGGACACCATATATTTT.

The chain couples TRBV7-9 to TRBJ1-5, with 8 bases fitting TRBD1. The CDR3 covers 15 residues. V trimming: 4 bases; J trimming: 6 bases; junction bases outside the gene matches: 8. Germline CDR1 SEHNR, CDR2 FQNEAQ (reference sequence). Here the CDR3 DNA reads TGTGCCAGCAGCTCGGACAGGGCCTTCGGTCAGCCCCAGCATTTT. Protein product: CASSSDRAFGQPQHF.

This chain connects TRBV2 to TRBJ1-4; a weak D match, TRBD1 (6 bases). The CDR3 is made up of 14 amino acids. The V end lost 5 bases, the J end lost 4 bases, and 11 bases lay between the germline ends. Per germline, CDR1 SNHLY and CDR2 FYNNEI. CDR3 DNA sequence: TGTGCCAGCAGTCCACAGGGAGATAATGAAAAACTGTTTTTT. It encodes CASSPQGDNEKLFF.

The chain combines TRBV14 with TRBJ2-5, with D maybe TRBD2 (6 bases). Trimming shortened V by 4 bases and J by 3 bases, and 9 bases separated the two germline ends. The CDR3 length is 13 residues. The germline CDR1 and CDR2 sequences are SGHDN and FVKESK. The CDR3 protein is CASSRGGKETQYF. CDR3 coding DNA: TGTGCCAGCAGCCGTGGGGGGAAAGAGACCCAGTACTTC.

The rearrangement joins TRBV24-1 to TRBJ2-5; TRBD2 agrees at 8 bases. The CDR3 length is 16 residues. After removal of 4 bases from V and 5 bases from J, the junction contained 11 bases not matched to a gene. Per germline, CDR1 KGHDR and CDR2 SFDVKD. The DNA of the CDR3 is TGTGCCACCAGTGACCCCCGGCGGGAGGATGGGGAGACCCAGTACTTC. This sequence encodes CATSDPRREDGETQYF.

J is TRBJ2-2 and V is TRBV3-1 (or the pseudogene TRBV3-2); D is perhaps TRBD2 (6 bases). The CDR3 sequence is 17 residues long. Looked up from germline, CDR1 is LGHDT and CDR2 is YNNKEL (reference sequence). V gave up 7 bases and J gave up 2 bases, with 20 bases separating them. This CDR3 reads CASNVLSSGPNTGELFF. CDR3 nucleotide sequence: TGTGCCAGCAACGTTTTGAGTAGCGGACCCAACACCGGGGAGCTGTTTTTT.

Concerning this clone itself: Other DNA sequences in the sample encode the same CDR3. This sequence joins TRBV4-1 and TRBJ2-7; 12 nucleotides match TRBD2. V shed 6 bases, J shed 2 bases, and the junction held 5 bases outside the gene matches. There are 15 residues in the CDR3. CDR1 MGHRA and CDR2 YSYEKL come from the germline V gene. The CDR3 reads CASRLGLAGAYEQYF. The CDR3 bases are TGCGCCAGCAGACTGGGACTAGCGGGCGCCTACGAGCAGTACTTC.

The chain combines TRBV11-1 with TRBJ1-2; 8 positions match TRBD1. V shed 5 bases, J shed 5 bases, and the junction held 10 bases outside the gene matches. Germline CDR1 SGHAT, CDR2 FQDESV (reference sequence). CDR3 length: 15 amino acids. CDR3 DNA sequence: TGTGCCAGCAGCAGCGGACAGGGACAGGTTTATGGCTACACCTTC. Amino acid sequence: CASSSGQGQVYGYTF.

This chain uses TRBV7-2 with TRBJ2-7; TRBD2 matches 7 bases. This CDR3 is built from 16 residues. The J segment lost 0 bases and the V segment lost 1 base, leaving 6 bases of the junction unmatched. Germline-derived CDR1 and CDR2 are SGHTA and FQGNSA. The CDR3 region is CASSLEASGSSYEQYF. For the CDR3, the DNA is TGTGCCAGCAGCTTAGAGGCTAGCGGAAGCTCCTACGAGCAGTACTTC.

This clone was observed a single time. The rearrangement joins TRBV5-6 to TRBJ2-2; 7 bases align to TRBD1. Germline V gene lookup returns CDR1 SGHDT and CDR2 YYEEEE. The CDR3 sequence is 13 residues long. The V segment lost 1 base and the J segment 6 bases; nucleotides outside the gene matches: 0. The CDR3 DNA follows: TGTGCCAGCAGCTTGCAGGGGGCCGGGGAGCTGTTTTTT. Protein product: CASSLQGAGELFF.

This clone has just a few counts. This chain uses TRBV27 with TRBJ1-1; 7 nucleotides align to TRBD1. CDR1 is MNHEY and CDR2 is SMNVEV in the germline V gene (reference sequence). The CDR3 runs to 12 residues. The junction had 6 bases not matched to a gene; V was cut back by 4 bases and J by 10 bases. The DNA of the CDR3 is TGTGCCAGCAGTTCTGGAGGGACAGTAGCTTTCTTT. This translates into CASSSGGTVAFF.